This entry lists 6 T cell receptor beta chains sequenced from one sample in a study of T-cell memory formation after mild COVID-19. TCRdb fed the 5' RACE reads into MiXCR, producing one record per CDR3 protein. The sample gives 300,000 to 400,000 distinct CDR3 sequences, around a sixth of which show up once; about a fifth is in the top ten. Source material: PBMCs or a T cell subset sorted from them (not recorded which). These receptors came from a young man who had mild COVID-19 (a few samples of this study predate the infection). Cell type and time point are not known.

This clonotype was detected a few times. One end of the junction is discordant with germline, which a read error may explain. The chain joins TRBV7-7 to TRBJ2-5, with D possibly matching TRBD1 (6 bases). Germline V lookup: CDR1 SSHAT, CDR2 FNYEAQ (reference sequence). The length of the CDR3 is 16 residues. The CDR3 spells CASSLGSEQGVGTQYF. The CDR3 bases are TGTGCTAGCAGCTTGGGCAGCGAACAGGGCGTCGGGACCCAGTACTTC.

V is TRBV12-3 or TRBV12-4 and J is TRBJ1-1; D is unresolved. The CDR3 contains 12 residues. Trimming removed 6 bases at V and 5 bases at J, with 10 bases between. CDR3 sequence reads: CASREDRTEAFF. The DNA for the CDR3 is TGTGCCAGCAGAGAGGACCGGACTGAAGCTTTCTTT.

Here the CDR3 DNA reads TGTGCCAGCAGTTACCGCCTGGGACTAGCCTACGAGCAGTACTTC. As protein: CASSYRLGLAYEQYF. The chain is built from TRBV6-5 and TRBJ2-7, with 8 bases matching TRBD2. Germline V gene lookup returns CDR1 MNHEY and CDR2 SVGAGI. There are 15 residues in the CDR3. V gave up 2 bases and J gave up 2 bases; unmatched junction bases: 5.

This clonotype was found a few times. This chain uses TRBV14 with TRBJ2-5; D unresolved. This CDR3 has 14 residues. Germline lookup yields CDR1 SGHDN and CDR2 FVKESK. Trimming pared 0 bases from V and 4 bases from J, leaving 9 bases between. The CDR3 here is CASSQDALRETQYF. The CDR3 DNA reads TGTGCCAGCAGCCAAGACGCGCTGAGAGAGACCCAGTACTTC.

This clonotype was picked up many times. The DNA for the CDR3 is TGTGCCAGCAGCCAAGATTGGAGGGGCAATCAGCCCCAGCATTTT. This translates into CASSQDWRGNQPQHF. The chain joins TRBV4-2 to TRBJ1-5; D gene uncertain. The CDR3 has 15 amino acids. Germline V gives CDR1 LGHNA, CDR2 YNFKEQ. Trimming stripped 0 bases from V and 2 bases from J, with 8 bases between.

This clonotype has a handful of counts. In nucleotides, the CDR3 is TGCGCCAGCAGCTTCTGGGAAGGGGTCACTGAAGCTTTCTTT. Translation: CASSFWEGVTEAFF. The gene calls are TRBV5-1 and TRBJ1-1, with D possibly matching TRBD1 (5 bases). Looked up from germline, CDR1 is SGHRS and CDR2 is YFSETQ. This CDR3 is built from 14 residues. Trimming left V 2 bases short and J 4 bases short, with 12 bases between.